This TCR beta chain originates from a study of PD-L1 blockade in urothelial cancer. About the research overall: Blood samples had a median of around 140,000 T cells, tens of thousands of unique TCRs, and clonality 0.075 to 0.095.

TCRdb's copy holds only in-frame clones and misses some; the assay was immunoSEQ multiplex PCR. Of around 130,000 clones listed, roughly 80% are singletons. Time point noted: pretreatment peripheral blood. Urothelial carcinoma in patients was locally advanced or metastatic. Every patient provided from 1 to 8 samples, collected pretreatment and on-treatment. CDR3 length: 14 residues. Germline lookup yields CDR1 SGHVS and CDR2 FQNEAQ. Unmatched junction bases numbered 9, after V lost 5 bases and J lost 6 bases. This material consisted of PBMCs, taken around atezolizumab (anti-PD-L1) treatment. The chain uses TRBV7-8 and TRBJ1-1; 7 positions match TRBD1. This clonotype originated in a man aged 45-60 years with urothelial cancer. This CDR3 is CASSGNRGRSEAFF. CDR3 coding DNA: TGTGCCAGCAGCGGAAACAGGGGTAGATCTGAAGCTTTCTTT.